This T cell receptor beta chain stems from a study of CD8+ T cells in alopecia areata. Study-wide background: Tofacitinib treatment spanned 6 to 18 months, with 6 months off drug afterward. General study points: Greater clonality was observed in lesional scalp samples, especially alopecia totalis/universalis, versus normal scalp.

Peripheral blood and lesional scalp punch biopsies were taken from alopecia areata patients. The germline V gene encodes CDR1 GTSNPN and CDR2 SVGIG (reference sequence). The CDR3 spans 17 residues. The V segment lost 0 bases and the J segment 4 bases; nucleotides outside the gene matches: 8. Remarks on this clone: Its antigen is unidentified.

Sequencing templates came from extracted RNA that was reverse transcribed into cDNA. The data were produced by immunoSEQ multiplex PCR, yet TCRdb's version contains in-frame clones alone and is incomplete. The sample includes 110,000 or so clones, under 40% seen only once; the top ten take over 3%. The specimen was CD4+ T cells sorted from blood. This rearrangement joins TRBV30 to TRBJ2-5, with 13 bases that match TRBD2. The sequence was collected from a human donor with alopecia areata. The CDR3 region has the DNA TGTGCCTGGAGTGTACTAGCGGGAGGGGGTCGGGCAGAGACCCAGTACTTC. Amino acid sequence: CAWSVLAGGGRAETQYF.